A selection of T cell receptor beta chains follows, all from one sample in a study of blood T cell repertoires in COVID-19. TCRdb keeps only in-frame clones here, not all; method: immunoSEQ multiplex PCR. The sample consists of approximately 280,000 clones, around 89% of them appearing once. Sequenced material: peripheral blood. These receptors originate from a woman in her sixties or seventies with acute or convalescent COVID-19. CDR3s include the opening cysteine and the closing phenylalanine or tryptophan. The D gene is left open where the match is weak. Clone size is stated in some rows and not others, as once, few, many or a class when expanded.

CDR3,DNA,length,size,V,D,J
CASSVGHGGEKLFF,TGTGCCAGCAGTGTAGGACACGGGGGAGAAAAACTGTTTTTT,14,-,TRBV2,-,TRBJ1-4
CASSVGRDSGNTIYF,TGTGCCAGCAGCGTCGGTCGGGACTCTGGAAACACCATATATTTT,15,-,TRBV9,-,TRBJ1-3
CASSILAQGFEKLFF,TGTGCCAGTAGTATCCTCGCGCAGGGGTTTGAAAAACTGTTTTTT,15,-,TRBV19,-,TRBJ1-4
CASSLLPGELFF,TGTGCCAGCAGTCTCCTTCCCGGGGAGCTGTTTTTT,12,-,TRBV27,-,TRBJ2-2
CASSVGSGYTEAFF,TGTGCCAGCAGCGTAGGGTCAGGGTACACTGAAGCTTTCTTT,14,-,TRBV9,-,TRBJ1-1
CASSFGAGTGSTDTQYF,TGTGCCAGCAGTTTTGGGGCCGGGACAGGGAGCACAGATACGCAGTATTTT,17,-,TRBV28,TRBD1,TRBJ2-3
CASSTGQTINQPQHF,TGTGCCAGCAGCACGGGACAGACGATCAATCAGCCCCAGCATTTT,15,-,TRBV9,TRBD1,TRBJ1-5
CASSPGTSGGASTDTQYF,TGTGCCAGCAGCCCAGGGACTAGCGGGGGGGCAAGCACAGATACGCAGTATTTT,18,-,TRBV11-3,TRBD2,TRBJ2-3
CASSLLGGRAGEQYF,TGTGCCAGCAGTTTATTAGGGGGCAGGGCAGGCGAGCAGTACTTC,15,-,TRBV28,TRBD1,TRBJ2-7
CASSPRLAGNEQFF,TGTGCCAGCTCACCCCGACTAGCCGGCAATGAGCAGTTCTTC,14,-,TRBV18,TRBD2,TRBJ2-1
CASSPGTYNEQFF,TGTGCCAGCAGCCCGGGTACCTACAATGAGCAGTTCTTC,13,-,TRBV7-2,-,TRBJ2-1
CASSELGQGGEKLFF,TGTGCCAGCAGTGAATTGGGACAGGGAGGGGAAAAACTGTTTTTT,15,-,TRBV2,TRBD1,TRBJ1-4
CASGRQGGTDTQYF,TGTGCCAGCGGTCGCCAGGGGGGAACAGATACGCAGTATTTT,14,-,TRBV5-4,-,TRBJ2-3
CASSLVRSQYNEQFF,TGTGCCAGCAGCTTAGTACGGTCCCAATACAATGAGCAGTTCTTC,15,-,TRBV7-3,-,TRBJ2-1
CASSPRNYGYTF,TGTGCCAGCAGCCCGAGGAACTATGGCTACACCTTC,12,-,TRBV2,-,TRBJ1-2
CASISSGANVLTF,TGTGCCAGCATCTCCTCTGGGGCCAACGTCCTGACTTTC,13,-,TRBV3-1/TRBV3-2,-,TRBJ2-6
CASSVGPGGYEQYF,TGTGCCAGCAGCGTCGGGCCAGGGGGCTACGAGCAGTACTTC,14,-,TRBV9,TRBD1,TRBJ2-7
CASSPPGAIGELFF,TGTGCCAGCTCACCACCTGGAGCGATCGGGGAGCTGTTTTTT,14,-,TRBV18,-,TRBJ2-2
CASSPQSGDDTQYF,TGTGCCAGCAGTCCGCAGTCGGGGGATGATACGCAGTATTTT,14,-,TRBV6-4,-,TRBJ2-3
CAISATGVEQYF,TGTGCCATCAGTGCGACAGGGGTCGAGCAGTACTTC,12,-,TRBV10-3,TRBD1,TRBJ2-7
CASRLAHGTGPLGDTQYF,TGTGCAAGTCGCTTAGCGCACGGGACAGGGCCCTTAGGAGATACGCAGTATTTT,18,-,TRBV12-2,-,TRBJ2-3
CASSSGLAGVYEQFF,TGTGCCAGCAGCTCCGGACTAGCGGGAGTTTATGAGCAGTTCTTC,15,-,TRBV7-3,TRBD2,TRBJ2-1
CASSLKLGGPRADTQYF,TGTGCCAGCAGCCTAAAATTGGGAGGGCCGAGGGCAGATACGCAGTATTTT,17,-,TRBV7-6,TRBD2,TRBJ2-3
CASNSPLAGRTDTQYF,TGCGCCAGCAACTCCCCCTTAGCGGGAAGGACAGATACGCAGTATTTT,16,once,TRBV4-1,TRBD2,TRBJ2-3
CASRKGRDPRETQYF,TGTGCCAGCAGGAAGGGGCGAGATCCAAGAGAGACCCAGTACTTC,15,-,TRBV7-9,-,TRBJ2-5
CASSLTGQGRSGELFF,TGTGCCAGCAGCTTAACGGGACAGGGTAGATCCGGGGAGCTGTTTTTT,16,-,TRBV11-2,TRBD1,TRBJ2-2
CASSTGLAGANTGELFF,TGTGCCAGCAGCACGGGACTAGCGGGTGCGAACACCGGGGAGCTGTTTTTT,17,-,TRBV28,TRBD2,TRBJ2-2
CASSPEVSGYTF,TGTGCCAGCAGCCCGGAAGTTAGCGGCTACACCTTC,12,-,TRBV7-2,-,TRBJ1-2
CATSSGLGGGNEQFF,TGTGCCACCAGCTCCGGACTAGGAGGTGGGAATGAGCAGTTCTTC,15,once,TRBV15,TRBD2,TRBJ2-1
CASSLYGDRGRTSYEQYF,TGTGCCAGCAGTTTATATGGGGACAGGGGGCGAACGAGCTACGAGCAGTACTTC,18,-,TRBV27,TRBD1,TRBJ2-7
CASSLETAYGYTF,TGCGCCAGCAGCTTGGAGACTGCATATGGCTACACCTTC,13,-,TRBV5-1,-,TRBJ1-2
CASSFFAGSGNTIYF,TGTGCCAGCAGCTTCTTTGCGGGGTCAGGAAACACCATATATTTT,15,once,TRBV7-2,-,TRBJ1-3
CASSTQGSNEQYF,TGTGCCAGCTCTACCCAGGGCTCCAACGAGCAGTACTTC,13,-,TRBV19,-,TRBJ2-7
CASSGKRGNYGYTF,TGCGCCAGCAGTGGTAAGAGGGGGAACTATGGCTACACCTTC,14,-,TRBV10-1,-,TRBJ1-2
CASSLKGFSGSSDTQYF,TGTGCCAGCAGCTTGAAAGGATTTAGCGGGAGCTCAGATACGCAGTATTTT,17,-,TRBV5-6,TRBD2,TRBJ2-3
CASSQGVRRASGYTQYF,TGCGCCAGCAGCCAAGGGGTTCGTCGGGCTAGCGGGTATACGCAGTATTTT,17,-,TRBV4-3,TRBD2,TRBJ2-3
CASSYSPTGGGAGYTF,TGTGCCAGCAGTTATTCCCCAACAGGGGGGGGAGCTGGCTACACCTTC,16,-,TRBV6-5,TRBD1,TRBJ1-2
CASSFLAGGASTDTQYF,TGTGCCAGCAGCTTCCTAGCGGGAGGAGCCAGCACAGATACGCAGTATTTT,17,-,TRBV7-2,TRBD2,TRBJ2-3
CASTLGAANTEAFF,TGTGCCAGCACCCTGGGGGCAGCGAACACTGAAGCTTTCTTT,14,-,TRBV7-9,-,TRBJ1-1
CASSTLGTATNEKLFF,TGTGCCAGCAGCACCCTCGGGACAGCAACTAATGAAAAACTGTTTTTT,16,-,TRBV7-9,TRBD1,TRBJ1-4
CASRDSYEQYF,TGTGCCAGCCGTGACAGTTACGAGCAGTACTTC,11,-,TRBV28,-,TRBJ2-7
CASSPGLEGWRGEKLFF,TGTGCCAGCAGCCCGGGTTTGGAAGGCTGGCGAGGTGAAAAACTGTTTTTT,17,few,TRBV7-2,-,TRBJ1-4
CASSRNELENIQYF,TGCGCCAGCAGCCGTAACGAACTTGAAAACATTCAGTACTTC,14,-,TRBV5-1,-,TRBJ2-4
CASREGGRNYGYTF,TGTGCCAGCAGAGAAGGGGGTAGGAACTATGGCTACACCTTC,14,-,TRBV28,-,TRBJ1-2
CASSMTANTEAFF,TGTGCCAGTAGTATGACAGCTAACACTGAAGCTTTCTTT,13,once,TRBV19,-,TRBJ1-1
CASSVQGAGGYTF,TGTGCCAGCAGCGTACAGGGGGCTGGTGGCTACACCTTC,13,many,TRBV11-2,TRBD1,TRBJ1-2
CASSLGLAGGSSYEQYF,TGCGCCAGCAGCCTGGGACTAGCGGGAGGGAGCTCCTACGAGCAGTACTTC,17,-,TRBV5-1,TRBD2,TRBJ2-7
CASREYGTGGLYGYTF,TGTGCCAGCAGAGAATACGGGACAGGGGGCTTGTATGGCTACACCTTC,16,-,TRBV27,TRBD1,TRBJ1-2
CASSPIQGAKNIQYF,TGCGCCAGCAGCCCCATACAGGGGGCCAAAAACATTCAGTACTTC,15,-,TRBV5-1,TRBD1,TRBJ2-4
CASSPTSGGAFYNEQFF,TGTGCCAGCAGCCCGACTAGCGGGGGGGCCTTTTACAATGAGCAGTTCTTC,17,-,TRBV6-2/TRBV6-3,TRBD2,TRBJ2-1
CASSPNDRGQFYQPQHF,TGTGCCAGCAGCCCAAACGACAGGGGGCAATTTTATCAGCCCCAGCATTTT,17,once,TRBV27,TRBD1,TRBJ1-5
CASSSRWDRNEKLFF,TGTGCCAGCAGCTCCCGATGGGACAGAAATGAAAAACTGTTTTTT,15,-,TRBV9,TRBD1,TRBJ1-4
CASSLWTTEAFF,TGTGCCAGCAGTCTTTGGACTACTGAAGCTTTCTTT,12,-,TRBV7-9,-,TRBJ1-1